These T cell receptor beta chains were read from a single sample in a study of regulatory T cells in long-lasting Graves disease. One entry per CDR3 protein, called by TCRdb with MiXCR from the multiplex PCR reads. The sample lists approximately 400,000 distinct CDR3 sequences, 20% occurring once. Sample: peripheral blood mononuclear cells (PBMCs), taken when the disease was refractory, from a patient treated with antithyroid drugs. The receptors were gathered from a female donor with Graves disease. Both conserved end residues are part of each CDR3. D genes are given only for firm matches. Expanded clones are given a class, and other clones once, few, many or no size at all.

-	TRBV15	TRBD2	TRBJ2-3	TGTGCCACTGGCACTAGCGGATTAACAGATACGCAGTATTTT	CATGTSGLTDTQYF
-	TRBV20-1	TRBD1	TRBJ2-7	TGCAGTGCTAGAGACCCTGGTTTGACAGGGGTCTACGAGCAGTACTTC	CSARDPGLTGVYEQYF
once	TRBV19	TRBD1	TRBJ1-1	TGTGCCAGTAGTATACAGGGGGCGCCTTCTGAAGCTTTCTTT	CASSIQGAPSEAFF
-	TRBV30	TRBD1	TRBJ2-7	TGTGCCTGGAGTTCCGGACAGGGGGCATTGGAGGAGAAGTACTTC	CAWSSGQGALEEKYF
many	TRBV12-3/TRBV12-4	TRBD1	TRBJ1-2	TGTGCCAGCAGTTTGGGAGGGAGACAGGGAGTCTATGGCTACACCTTC	CASSLGGRQGVYGYTF
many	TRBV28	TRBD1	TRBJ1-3	TGTGCCAGCAGAACTGGGACAGCCCGTGGAAACACCATATATTTT	CASRTGTARGNTIYF
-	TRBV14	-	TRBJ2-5	TGTGCCAGCAGTTCCGGGACTCCGGAGACCCAGTACTTC	CASSSGTPETQYF
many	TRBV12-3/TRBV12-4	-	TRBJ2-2	TGTGCCAGCAGAACAGGGTCCGGGGAGCTGTTTTTT	CASRTGSGELFF
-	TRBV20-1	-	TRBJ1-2	TGCAGTGCTGAGTGGGTAGGGACTAACTATGGCCACACCTTC	CSAEWVGTNYGHTF
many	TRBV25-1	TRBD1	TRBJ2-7	TGTGCCAGCACCCGGACAGGGGCTTTATCAGAGCAGTACTTC	CASTRTGALSEQYF
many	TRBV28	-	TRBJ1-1	TGTGCCAGCAGTTTGAAACGTTCCGGAGCTTTCTTT	CASSLKRSGAFF
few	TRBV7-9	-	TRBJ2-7	TGTGCCAGCAGCTCTTTTCCCACACCGGCCGAGCAGTACTTC	CASSSFPTPAEQYF
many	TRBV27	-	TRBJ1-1	TGTGCCAGCCAAGGGAATTTGAGAACTGAAGCTTTCTTT	CASQGNLRTEAFF
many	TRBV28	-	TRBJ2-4	TGTGCCAGCAGCCTCCTGGGGGCGGTGGCCAAAAACATTCAGTACTTC	CASSLLGAVAKNIQYF
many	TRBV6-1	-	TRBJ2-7	TGTGCCAGCGCGCCTTTCGGGTCGGAAAACGTCGAGCAGTACTTC	CASAPFGSENVEQYF
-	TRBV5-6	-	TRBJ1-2	TGTGCCAGCAGCTTGGGGGTACCGAACTATGGCTACACCTTC	CASSLGVPNYGYTF
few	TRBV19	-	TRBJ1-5	TGTGCCAGTATGCAAGGAGGGGCGGGAAATTTTGCCCAGCATTTT	CASMQGGAGNFAQHF
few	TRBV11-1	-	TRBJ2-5	TGTGCCAGCAGCTTATTGAGGGCCTCCCAAGAGACCCAGTACTTC	CASSLLRASQETQYF
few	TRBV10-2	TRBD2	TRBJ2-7	TGCGCCAGCAGGACGACTAGCGGGGGATCCTACGAGCAGTACTTC	CASRTTSGGSYEQYF
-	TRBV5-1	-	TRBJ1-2	TGCGCCAGCAGCTTAGGTACGAATGGCTACACCTTC	CASSLGTNGYTF
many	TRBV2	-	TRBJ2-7	TGTGCCAGCAGTGATCAGGTGACCATCGACGAGCAGTACTTC	CASSDQVTIDEQYF
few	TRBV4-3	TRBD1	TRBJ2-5	TGCGCCAGCAGCCAAGAACAGGGGGCCCAAGAGACCCAGTACTTC	CASSQEQGAQETQYF